The 9 T cell receptor beta chains below were found in one sample sequenced in a study of PD-1 blockade in classical Hodgkin lymphoma. This table comes from immunoSEQ multiplex PCR, and its TCRdb copy is limited to in-frame clones, with some not included. The sample has thousands of clones; roughly 70% are singletons. Indicated time point: cycle 4 day 1 (C4D1), after five to seven weeks of nivolumab. In every patient, relapse followed autologous stem cell transplantation, while exposure to brentuximab vedotin differed. Sequenced material: peripheral blood mononuclear cells (PBMCs), taken before the fourth cycle of nivolumab. The source is a human donor with classical Hodgkin lymphoma.

This clone was picked up one time. The rearrangement links TRBV7-2 to TRBJ2-5, with D unresolved. TRBJ2-7 explains the end of the DNA better; the J call may be wrong. The CDR3 length is 11 residues. Per the germline V gene, CDR1 is SGHTA and CDR2 is FQGNSA. The CDR3 spells CASSDLGEQYF. The DNA for the CDR3 is TGTGCCAGCAGTGACCTCGGCGAGCAGTACTTC.

The chain employs TRBV7-9 and TRBJ2-3; 11 nucleotides agree with TRBD2. CDR1 is SEHNR, CDR2 FQNEAQ, per germline (reference sequence). This CDR3 region has 13 residues. The ends lost 9 bases at V and 3 bases at J; junction bases unmatched: 2. The CDR3 region is CASGTSGTDTQYF. The CDR3 bases are TGTGCCAGTGGGACTAGCGGTACAGATACGCAGTATTTT.

CDR3 nucleotide sequence: TGTGCCAGCAGCTTAGGAAGGACAGGTGCAAATGGCTACACCTTC. Encoded protein: CASSLGRTGANGYTF. This rearrangement joins TRBV11-2 to TRBJ1-2; 7 bases are a match to TRBD1. This CDR3 is built from 15 residues. CDR1 and CDR2 (germline): SGHAT, FQNNGV. V lost 1 base, J lost 6 bases, and 8 bases stayed unmatched.

This clone was counted a few times. V and J are TRBV7-8 and TRBJ1-5; tentative D call: TRBD1 (6 bases). Germline V lookup: CDR1 SGHVS, CDR2 FQNEAQ. This CDR3 contains 17 residues. Between the trimmed V and J ends, which lost 4 bases and 4 bases, there was a span of 20 bases. The CDR3 sequence: CASSSLQGWGPNQPQHF. The CDR3, as DNA: TGTGCCAGCAGCTCCTTACAGGGTTGGGGTCCGAATCAGCCCCAGCATTTT.

This clone was observed a handful of times. This sequence joins TRBV10-3 and TRBJ2-3; 10 bases match TRBD2. Germline V gene lookup returns CDR1 ENHRY and CDR2 SYGVKD. The V segment lost 10 bases and the J segment 4 bases; nucleotides outside the gene matches: 5. The CDR3 covers 13 residues. CDR3 amino acids: CATGAGGADTQYF. In nucleotides, the CDR3 is TGTGCCACAGGAGCGGGAGGGGCAGATACGCAGTATTTT.

V is TRBV4-2 and J is TRBJ2-3; D may be TRBD1 (6 bases). CDR1 and CDR2 from the germline V gene are LGHNA and YNFKEQ. Trimming stripped 4 bases from V and 4 bases from J, with 12 bases between. This CDR3 spans 14 amino acids. The CDR3 DNA is TGTGCCAGCAGCCCTGGTGGGGGCTCAGATACGCAGTATTTT. Translation gives CASSPGGGSDTQYF.

This chain links TRBV6-5 with TRBJ1-6, with D hard to call. CDR1 and CDR2 (germline): MNHEY, SVGAGI. The CDR3 covers 14 residues. Trimming left V 3 bases short and J 6 bases short, with 9 bases between. The CDR3 loop is CASSYLNINSPLHF. CDR3 sequence (DNA): TGTGCCAGCAGTTATCTGAACATTAATTCACCCCTCCACTTT.

The rearrangement joins TRBV5-5 to TRBJ2-2; tentatively, D is TRBD1 or TRBD2 (5 bases each). V lost 3 bases, J lost 2 bases, and 11 bases lay in between. This CDR3 has 15 residues. Per the germline V gene, CDR1 is SGHKS and CDR2 is YYEKEE (reference sequence). The CDR3 nucleotides read TGTGCCAGCAGCTCGGGACGGGTAAACACCGGGGAGCTGTTTTTT. It encodes CASSSGRVNTGELFF.

This clone has a handful of counts. The CDR3 protein is CASSLAEAINTIYF. CDR3 in DNA: TGTGCCAGCAGCTTAGCTGAGGCAATAAACACCATATATTTT. This chain links TRBV7-2 with TRBJ1-3; no clear D gene. Germline assignment: CDR1 SGHTA and CDR2 FQGNSA. V shed 0 bases and J shed 6 bases, with 9 bases lying between them. This CDR3 has 14 amino acids.